Sequencing of this T cell receptor (beta chain) was carried out in a study of blood T cell repertoires in COVID-19. The CDR3 totals 17 residues. Deletions cut 4 bases from V and 0 bases from J, with 16 bases between. Germline lookup yields CDR1 LGHDT and CDR2 YNNKEL (reference sequence). Only in-frame clones appear in the TCRdb table, and some are missing; sequencing was by immunoSEQ multiplex PCR. Of about 50,000 clones listed, more than 75% are singletons. Specimen: peripheral blood. This chain connects TRBV3-1 (or the pseudogene TRBV3-2) to TRBJ1-3; D is unclear. The source of this sequence is an older woman with acute or convalescent COVID-19. The CDR3 coding sequence is TGTGCCAGCAGCCCCCCCCAATGGCGGGGCTCTGGAAACACCATATATTTT. Protein sequence: CASSPPQWRGSGNTIYF.